The 3 T cell receptor beta chains below were found in one sample sequenced in a study of T cells after posttransplantation cyclophosphamide. Clones were read by immunoSEQ multiplex PCR, and TCRdb kept only the in-frame ones, dropping some. Recorded here are about 3,300 clones, none singletons. Treatment was busulfan-fludarabine conditioning, a marrow graft, and cyclophosphamide on days +3 and +4. The sample in question was PBMCs, obtained after allogeneic stem cell transplant with posttransplant cyclophosphamide. Receptors were obtained from a male patient between 25 and 39 years old who received an allogeneic stem cell transplant from a related donor, was CMV-positive, and had acute GVHD only. The graft donor may account for some of the T cells.

This clone was recorded at least ten times. The chain combines TRBV7-2 with TRBJ1-6, with TRBD1 identical over 8 bases. Germline loops: CDR1 SGHTA, CDR2 FQGNSA. After removal of 4 bases from V and 0 bases from J, the junction contained 5 bases not matched to a gene. This CDR3 is 17 amino acids long. The CDR3 DNA reads TGTGCCAGCAGCTGGACAGGGCATAGCTCCTATAATTCACCCCTCCACTTT. Translated: CASSWTGHSSYNSPLHF.

In this sample, this clone turned up many times. The chain combines TRBV6-2 or TRBV6-3 with TRBJ1-2; 8 bases map to TRBD1. Germline-derived CDR1 and CDR2 are MNHEY and SVGEGT. This CDR3 spans 17 amino acids. The trim removed 2 bases at V and 0 bases at J, leaving 8 bases unmatched. The CDR3 loop is CASSYGFRGPANYGYTF. CDR3 nucleotides: TGTGCCAGCAGTTACGGGTTCAGGGGGCCCGCTAACTATGGCTACACCTTC.

This clone was counted many times. This chain links TRBV5-4 with TRBJ1-2; the D is unclear. The CDR3 loop spans 14 amino acids. Germline CDR1 reads SGHNT; CDR2 reads YYREEE (reference sequence). With 2 bases removed from V and 6 bases from J, the gap between germline ends came to 14 bases. The CDR3 loop is CASSLTRFQDGYTF. The CDR3 DNA is TGTGCCAGCAGCTTAACCCGGTTTCAGGATGGCTACACCTTC. Supplemented by reference TRBV5-4 and TRBJ1-2, the full variable domain reads ETGVTQSPTHLIKTRGQQVTLRCSSQSGHNTVSWYQQALGQGPQFIFQYYREEENGRGNFPPRFSGLQFPNYSSELNVNALELDDSALYLCASSLTRFQDGYTFGSGTRLTVV.